The 26 T cell receptor beta chains below all came from one sample that was sequenced in a study of identical twins. TCRdb reprocessed the 5' RACE reads via MiXCR and lists one record per CDR3 protein. Counted here are approximately 600,000 distinct CDR3 sequences, over 8.5% occurring once; the ten biggest clones make up approximately 3.2%. In addition, the sample was reused for a study of yellow fever vaccine responses in identical twins.

Sequenced sample: PBMCs. All receptors come from a woman between 18 and 29 years old in good health.

This clonotype was counted ten times or more. The rearrangement uses TRBV10-3 and TRBJ1-1; 8 positions agree with TRBD1. CDR3 length: 17 amino acids. J gave up 4 bases and V 3 bases, and 13 bases lay outside the gene matches. The germline V gene has CDR1 ENHRY and CDR2 SYGVKD. The CDR3 region is CAISDPGQGAVSTEAFF. The CDR3 DNA reads as TGTGCCATCAGTGACCCCGGGCAGGGGGCTGTAAGCACTGAAGCTTTCTTT.

This rearrangement joins TRBV7-8 to TRBJ1-2, with D possibly TRBD1 on 5 matching bases. The V gene's germline CDR1 is SGHVS and CDR2 FQNEAQ. The length of the CDR3 is 13 residues. V was shortened by 1 base and J by 7 bases, with 10 bases between the two germline ends. This CDR3 is CASSLEGVSGYTF. CDR3 bases: TGTGCCAGCAGCTTAGAAGGGGTCTCTGGCTACACCTTC.

This clonotype was counted only a few times. The V gene is TRBV12-3 or TRBV12-4, the J gene TRBJ2-1; 8 positions agree with TRBD2. This CDR3 is 14 amino acids long. The junction had 5 bases not matched to a gene; V was cut back by 5 bases and J by 5 bases. The DNA of the CDR3 is TGTGCCAGCAGTCGAGGTAGCGGGAACAATGAGCAGTTCTTC. Amino acid sequence: CASSRGSGNNEQFF.

This clonotype was counted between two and nine times. The chain couples TRBV9 to TRBJ2-7, with 9 positions matching TRBD1. Germline lookup yields CDR1 SGDLS and CDR2 YYNGEE. V shed 3 bases and J 3 bases; nucleotides not matched to a gene: 7. The CDR3 runs to 15 residues. CDR3 loop: CASSAGTGSLYEQYF. The CDR3 DNA is TGTGCCAGCAGCGCCGGGACAGGGAGCCTCTACGAGCAGTACTTC.

At least ten counts were recorded for this clonotype. This chain connects TRBV5-1 to TRBJ2-4; D is unresolved. V was cut by 0 bases and J by 0 bases, with 13 bases left in between. CDR3 size: 17 residues. Germline CDR1 SGHRS, CDR2 YFSETQ. CDR3 DNA: TGCGCCAGCAGCTTGGACGAGTACGCGCGAGCCAAAAACATTCAGTACTTC. It codes for CASSLDEYARAKNIQYF.

There are many counts of this clonotype. The chain has TRBV11-1 and TRBJ2-1, with 10 bases that match TRBD2. Losses at the gene ends were 0 bases for V and 4 bases for J; bases not matched to a gene: 0. The CDR3 covers 15 residues. Germline loops: CDR1 SGHAT, CDR2 FQDESV (reference sequence). Here the CDR3 reads CASSLASGGYNEQFF. In nucleotides, the CDR3 is TGTGCCAGCAGCTTAGCTAGCGGGGGGTACAATGAGCAGTTCTTC.

The table lists this clonotype with a few counts. The J gene is TRBJ2-7, the V gene TRBV5-6; D gene uncertain. Trimming took 0 bases from V and 1 from J, leaving 8 bases between them. The CDR3 totals 14 residues. Germline V gene lookup returns CDR1 SGHDT and CDR2 YYEEEE. CDR3 in DNA: TGTGCCAGCAGCTTGGCCCCGGAGTCCTACGAGCAGTACTTC. It yields the protein CASSLAPESYEQYF.

This clonotype has at least ten counts. The gene calls are TRBV20-1 and TRBJ2-3; D might be TRBD2 (6 bases). V gave up 2 bases and J gave up 5 bases, with 17 bases separating them. The CDR3 length is 15 residues. CDR1 and CDR2 from the germline V gene are DFQATT and SNEGSKA (reference sequence). The CDR3, as DNA: TGCAGTGCTAGACAGGACAACTTGGGGGGAGATACGCAGTATTTT. Translation: CSARQDNLGGDTQYF.

On this clonotype itself: At one end, the junction sequence differs from germline, possibly due to a read error. The V gene is TRBV5-1, the J gene TRBJ2-2; D possibly matches TRBD1 or TRBD2 (5 bases each). CDR1 is SGHRS and CDR2 is YFSETQ in the germline V gene. CDR3 length: 13 amino acids. The CDR3 loop reads CASSLEGAGKLFF. Here the CDR3 DNA reads TGCGCCAGCAGCTTGGAAGGGGCCGGGAAGCTGTTTTTT. The variable domain in full, completed from reference TRBV5-1 and TRBJ2-2, reads KAGVTQTPRYLIKTRGQQVTLSCSPISGHRSVSWYQQTPGQGLQFLFEYFSETQRNKGNFPGRFSGRQFSNSRSEMNVSTLELGDSALYLCASSLEGAGKLFFGEGSRLTVL.

J is TRBJ2-6 and V is TRBV12-3 or TRBV12-4; D gene ambiguous. The V and J ends lost 1 base and 0 bases respectively, with 4 bases between them. The CDR3 spans 15 residues. The CDR3 region has the DNA TGTGCCAGCAGTTTAGGTTTCTCTGGGGCCAACGTCCTGACTTTC. It translates to CASSLGFSGANVLTF.

This clonotype was picked up many times. V usage is TRBV6-1 and J usage is TRBJ1-1, with D tentatively TRBD1 (5 bases). This CDR3 spans 14 amino acids. Looked up from germline, CDR1 is MNHNS and CDR2 is SASEGT. Trimming cost V 6 bases and J 1 base, with 12 bases left between them. CDR3 DNA sequence: TGTGCCAGCAGCCTCCGGGGGGGGAACACTGAAGCTTTCTTT. Its protein is CASSLRGGNTEAFF.

This clonotype was counted only a few times. V is TRBV12-3 or TRBV12-4 and J is TRBJ2-1, with D uncertain. The V gene lost 4 bases and the J gene lost 16 bases, with 20 bases spanning the gap. This CDR3 contains 13 residues. CDR3 bases: TGTGCCAGCAGTTCCCTGAGTGGATACCGTCCCTTCTTC. Its protein product is CASSSLSGYRPFF.

The CDR3 DNA follows: TGTGCCAGCAGCTTGAAGGTAATGAACACTGAAGCTTTCTTT. This encodes CASSLKVMNTEAFF. The chain has TRBV5-4 and TRBJ1-1; no clear D. The length of the CDR3 is 14 residues. Germline V gene sequence: CDR1 SGHNT, CDR2 YYREEE (reference sequence). V gave up 1 base and J gave up 0 bases, with 7 bases separating them.

The sample holds a few counts of this clonotype. The J gene is TRBJ1-5, the V gene TRBV6-2 or TRBV6-3, with no clear D. This CDR3 is 16 amino acids long. Germline V CDR1 and CDR2: MNHEY, SVGEGT. V was trimmed by 0 bases and J by 4 bases, leaving 13 bases between them. The CDR3 DNA reads as TGTGCCAGCAGTTACTCGAGCACGGTGGGTAATCAGCCCCAGCATTTT. Its protein is CASSYSSTVGNQPQHF.

This clonotype has ten or more counts. The V and J genes are TRBV7-8 and TRBJ1-5, with D unclear. V lost 5 bases and J lost 5, with 10 bases in between. CDR3 length: 13 residues. Germline assignment: CDR1 SGHVS and CDR2 FQNEAQ. As DNA, the CDR3 is TGTGCCAGCAGCCCCATCCCCGATCAGCCCCAGCATTTT. It encodes CASSPIPDQPQHF.

The gene calls are TRBV20-1 and TRBJ2-2; D is ambiguous. The CDR3 loop spans 13 amino acids. Germline loops: CDR1 DFQATT, CDR2 SNEGSKA (reference sequence). V lost 5 bases and J lost 7, with 14 bases in between. This CDR3 reads CSAYKDGYGELFF. CDR3 nucleotides: TGCAGTGCTTACAAGGACGGTTACGGGGAGCTGTTTTTT.

The sample holds many counts of this clonotype. This chain joins TRBV6-5 and TRBJ2-7; possible D gene TRBD2, 6 bases. The CDR3 covers 14 residues. Trimming took off 2 bases at V and 2 bases at J, with 10 bases between the two ends. CDR1 and CDR2 (germline): MNHEY, SVGAGI. CDR3 nucleotides: TGTGCCAGCAGTTACCTAGCGTTTACCTACGAGCAGTACTTC. It encodes CASSYLAFTYEQYF.

The chain recombines TRBV6-1 with TRBJ2-7; 10 nucleotides agree with TRBD1. The CDR3 consists of 15 residues. The V and J ends lost 6 bases and 2 bases, in that order; junction bases with no gene match: 7. The germline V gene encodes CDR1 MNHNS and CDR2 SASEGT. The CDR3 DNA sequence: TGTGCCAGCAGGGAGGCCGGGACAGGGGCCTACGAGCAGTACTTC. Protein: CASREAGTGAYEQYF.

The chain is built from TRBV28 and TRBJ1-1; D gene unclear. Germline V gives CDR1 MDHEN, CDR2 SYDVKM. This CDR3 is built from 13 residues. The germline V and J ends were trimmed by 7 bases and 1 base, with 10 bases remaining between them. CDR3 amino acids: CASTLTRNTEAFF. The CDR3, as DNA: TGTGCCAGCACTCTAACACGGAACACTGAAGCTTTCTTT.

This clonotype was observed many times. The chain recombines TRBV7-2 with TRBJ2-5; 11 positions match TRBD2. The length of the CDR3 is 15 residues. Trimming at V came to 6 bases and at J to 7 bases, leaving 10 bases not matched to a gene. Looked up from germline, CDR1 is SGHTA and CDR2 is FQGNSA. DNA for the CDR3: TGTGCCAGCAGTGTACTAGCGGGGGCTTCCTCGACCCAGTACTTC. Amino acid sequence: CASSVLAGASSTQYF. Supplemented by reference TRBV7-2 and TRBJ2-5, the full variable domain reads GAGVSQSPSNKVTEKGKDVELRCDPISGHTALYWYRQSLGQGLEFLIYFQGNSAPDKSGLPSDRFSAERTGGSVSTLTIQRTQQEDSAVYLCASSVLAGASSTQYFGPGTRLLVL.

This sequence joins TRBV20-1 and TRBJ2-3; D not resolved. The CDR3 has 15 amino acids. Between the trimmed V and J ends, which lost 1 base and 1 base, there was a span of 12 bases. CDR1 and CDR2 from the germline V gene are DFQATT and SNEGSKA (reference sequence). In nucleotides, the CDR3 is TGCAGTGCTAGAGTTCTTCTGCTGGGCACAGATACGCAGTATTTT. Amino acids: CSARVLLLGTDTQYF.

This clonotype has a handful of counts. The chain couples TRBV4-3 to TRBJ2-2; 10 nucleotides match TRBD2. Germline V gene data show CDR1 as LGHNA and CDR2 as YSLEER. V shed 0 bases, J shed 5 bases, and the junction held 6 bases outside the gene matches. The CDR3 runs to 17 residues. The CDR3 loop reads CASSQDGPSGRTGELFF. For the CDR3, the DNA is TGCGCCAGCAGCCAAGACGGCCCTAGCGGGAGAACCGGGGAGCTGTTTTTT.

The V and J genes are TRBV18 and TRBJ1-1; D might be TRBD1 (6 bases). Germline V CDR1 and CDR2: KGHSH, LQKENI. The CDR3 loop spans 14 amino acids. Trimming shortened V by 2 bases and J by 1 base, and 8 bases separated the two germline ends. The CDR3 DNA reads as TGTGCCAGCTCACCAACAGGGTGGAACACTGAAGCTTTCTTT. Translated, it gives CASSPTGWNTEAFF.

V usage is TRBV6-2 or TRBV6-3 and J usage is TRBJ2-7; 10 positions agree with TRBD2. V lost 4 bases to trimming and J lost 3 bases; unmatched junction nucleotides: 6. Per the germline V gene, CDR1 is MNHEY and CDR2 is SVGEGT. This CDR3 spans 15 amino acids. Here the CDR3 reads CASSSPLAGVYEQYF. DNA of the CDR3: TGTGCCAGCAGTTCCCCTCTAGCGGGGGTCTACGAGCAGTACTTC.

Only a few counts were recorded for this clonotype. The V call is TRBV28, the J call TRBJ2-1; 13 bases align to TRBD2. The ends lost 6 bases at V and 8 bases at J; junction bases unmatched: 10. The CDR3 is 16 amino acids. CDR1 MDHEN and CDR2 SYDVKM come from the germline V gene. As DNA, the CDR3 is TGTGCCAGCAGCCCACAGACTAGCGGGAGGAGGGATGAGCAGTTCTTC. Translated: CASSPQTSGRRDEQFF.

The chain's CDR3 is CASSQGPGQGGDTQYF. CDR3 nucleotide sequence: TGTGCCAGCAGCCAGGGCCCCGGTCAGGGGGGAGATACGCAGTATTTT. The chain has TRBV3-1 and TRBJ2-3; D may be TRBD1 (7 bases). Germline V CDR1 and CDR2: LGHDT, YNNKEL (reference sequence). V was clipped by 3 bases and J by 5 bases, with 18 bases between them. This CDR3 comprises 16 residues.